Following are 13 T cell receptor beta chains from one sample sequenced in a study of blood T cell repertoires in COVID-19. The data were produced by immunoSEQ multiplex PCR, yet TCRdb's version contains in-frame clones alone and is incomplete. The table shows about 270,000 clones, with around 86% occurring only once. What was sequenced was peripheral blood. All receptors come from a woman aged 55 to 70 with active or convalescent COVID-19.

The chain employs TRBV7-6 and TRBJ2-7; 8 bases are shared with TRBD1. There are 15 residues in the CDR3. Trimming at V came to 5 bases and at J to 0 bases, leaving 6 bases not matched to a gene. Germline-derived CDR1 and CDR2 are SGHVS and FNYEAQ. CDR3 protein: CASSLGTGHSYEQYF. For the CDR3, the DNA is TGTGCCAGCAGCCTCGGGACAGGACACTCCTACGAGCAGTACTTC.

This clone was found a few times. The chain joins TRBV3-1 (or the pseudogene TRBV3-2) to TRBJ1-3; no definite D call. V lost 0 bases and J 9 bases, leaving 9 bases between the germline ends. Germline assignment: CDR1 LGHDT and CDR2 YNNKEL (reference sequence). This CDR3 is 13 amino acids long. This CDR3 is CASSQERVGTIYF. The CDR3 DNA reads TGTGCCAGCAGCCAAGAACGGGTGGGCACCATATATTTT.

The chain carries TRBV9 and TRBJ1-3, with 8 nucleotides matching TRBD1. The CDR3 length is 16 residues. Trimming took 4 bases from V and 3 from J; bases not matched to a gene: 9. Germline V CDR1 and CDR2: SGDLS, YYNGEE. DNA for the CDR3: TGTGCCAGCAGCCCTTCGGACAGGGCTCGTGGAAACACCATATATTTT. Protein: CASSPSDRARGNTIYF.

The count of this clone is one. The V gene is TRBV4-1, the J gene TRBJ1-1, with 9 bases aligning to TRBD1. With V trimmed by 4 bases and J by 0 bases, 6 bases remained unmatched. The CDR3 consists of 16 residues. Per the germline V gene, CDR1 is MGHRA and CDR2 is YSYEKL. The CDR3 DNA reads TGCGCCAGCAGCCCGGACAGGGGAGACCTGAACACTGAAGCTTTCTTT. Translating it yields CASSPDRGDLNTEAFF.

The chain combines TRBV5-1 with TRBJ1-2, with a possible D match to TRBD1 (6 bases). This CDR3 region has 15 residues. Germline V gene sequence: CDR1 SGHRS, CDR2 YFSETQ. V was trimmed by 0 bases and J by 4 bases, leaving 13 bases between them. The CDR3 protein is CASSLGGGASYGYTF. In DNA form, the CDR3 reads TGCGCCAGCAGCTTGGGGGGGGGCGCAAGCTATGGCTACACCTTC.

The rearrangement links TRBV3-1 (or the pseudogene TRBV3-2) to TRBJ2-4; 8 nucleotides agree with TRBD2. The germline CDR1 and CDR2 sequences are LGHDT and YNNKEL (reference sequence). The CDR3 contains 13 residues. V lost 0 bases, J lost 15 bases, and 7 bases stayed unmatched. The CDR3 is CASSQDGGARLYF. CDR3 sequence (DNA): TGTGCCAGCAGCCAAGACGGGGGGGCCCGTCTGTACTTC.

This clone was seen more than once but under ten times. The chain is built from TRBV4-1 and TRBJ2-2; TRBD1 is a possible D gene (5 bases). The V end was cut by 0 bases, the J end by 1 base, with 12 bases between. The CDR3 loop spans 17 amino acids. The germline V gene has CDR1 MGHRA and CDR2 YSYEKL. CDR3 sequence (DNA): TGCGCCAGCAGCCAAGATTATGGGGCAGGGAACACCGGGGAGCTGTTTTTT. It is translated as CASSQDYGAGNTGELFF.

The V call is TRBV6-6, the J call TRBJ2-3, with TRBD1 as a possible D gene (5 bases). Germline values: CDR1 MNHNY, CDR2 SVGAGI (reference sequence). V lost 10 bases and J lost 1, with 18 bases in between. There are 15 residues in the CDR3. The CDR3 sequence is CATVPAARGTDTQYF. For the CDR3, the DNA is TGTGCCACCGTACCTGCAGCCAGGGGCACAGATACGCAGTATTTT.

Here the CDR3 reads CASSLGDRGYAQPQHF. The CDR3 bases are TGCGCCAGCAGCTTGGGAGACAGGGGCTACGCTCAGCCCCAGCATTTT. This chain joins TRBV5-1 and TRBJ1-5; 8 bases map to TRBD1. The CDR3 has 16 amino acids. V gave up 0 bases and J gave up 6 bases; unmatched junction bases: 8. CDR1 and CDR2 from the germline V gene are SGHRS and YFSETQ.

The CDR3 DNA follows: TGTGCCAGCAGCCCCGCGAGGATGGCGGCTGGAGATACGCAGTATTTT. Its translation: CASSPARMAAGDTQYF. This rearrangement joins TRBV3-1 (or the pseudogene TRBV3-2) to TRBJ2-3; D not certain. This CDR3 is 16 amino acids long. Per germline, CDR1 LGHDT and CDR2 YNNKEL (reference sequence). With 4 bases removed from V and 5 bases from J, the gap between germline ends came to 19 bases.

V gene TRBV30 combines with J gene TRBJ2-1; D perhaps matches TRBD2 (7 bases). V was cut by 3 bases and J by 7 bases, with 19 bases left in between. The CDR3 loop spans 15 amino acids. CDR1 GTSNPN and CDR2 SVGIG come from the germline V gene (reference sequence). The DNA of the CDR3 is TGTGCCTGGAGCCAAGCGGGACAATTCAGGAATGAGCAGTTCTTC. This translates into CAWSQAGQFRNEQFF.

The rearrangement links TRBV6-2 or TRBV6-3 to TRBJ1-2; no clear D gene. Trimming took off 4 bases at V and 0 bases at J, with 9 bases between the two ends. Germline CDR1 MNHEY, CDR2 SVGEGT. The CDR3 is made up of 14 amino acids. CDR3: CASSSKKPNYGYTF. CDR3 DNA: TGTGCCAGCAGTTCAAAGAAGCCTAACTATGGCTACACCTTC.

The J gene is TRBJ1-5, the V gene TRBV12-5; TRBD1 might be the D (6 bases). Trimming left V 1 base short and J 4 bases short, with 14 bases between. Germline CDR1 reads LGHNT; CDR2 reads FRNRAP. CDR3 length: 16 amino acids. The CDR3 region has the DNA TGTGCTAGTGGTTTGGGGCAGGGGAGTTCGAATCAGCCCCAGCATTTT. Its protein product is CASGLGQGSSNQPQHF.